The present T cell receptor beta chain was sequenced within a study of cytomegalovirus exposure and HLA in healthy donors (dated by TCRdb to 2016 to 2017). As for the study more broadly: An earlier analysis of 587 of the donors reported 250 to 300 Gb of sequence data and around 100 million unique TCR beta sequences obtained from about 170 million T cells. An earlier analysis of 500 to 650 of the donors applied high-throughput TCR beta sequencing to assess whether each TCR beta V gene segment acted as functional or pseudogenic. An early release that covered approximately 600 HLA-typed donors contained approximately 320 gigabases of sequencing data and tens of millions of unique TCR sequences. Of the 300 to 400 genotyped donors, approximately 83% fell in the genetic ancestry cluster associated with self-reported Caucasian donors. Among a few hundred genotyped donors of the cohort, an average of around 240,000 unique TCR beta nucleotide sequences were sequenced per donor, roughly a sixth of them non-productive. Four to six DR-DQ haplotypes were handled as single units for association and clustering, since linkage in the cohort was strong. Donor age, sex, ethnicity and CMV serostatus were compiled alongside the repertoire data. The study aimed to test whether signatures of past pathogen exposure could be identified by cataloging public T cell receptors. The study profiled the T cell repertoires of 500 to 800 subjects by immunosequencing and related them to cytomegalovirus serostatus. All discovery cohort repertoires had been generated on a single sequencing platform. Rather than using new phenotypic data, the later analysis identified candidate immune exposures from TCR beta sequences and from how often those sequences occurred across donors. Typing coverage differed by locus: A, B, C, DRB1 and DQB1 were typed in roughly 620-640 donors, DQA1 in roughly 500, DPA1 in around 600, and DPB1 in just under 480. In a later analysis, previously published TCR beta repertoires from 550 to 700 donors were re-analyzed and high-resolution HLA genotyping was added so that TCR occurrence patterns could be studied. To predict cytomegalovirus infection status, the study combined high-throughput TCR immunosequencing, statistical association of individual TCRs with disease status, and machine learning. Class I and class II HLA loci were covered by the typing at four-digit resolution. Along with the roughly 670-subject first cohort, a separate validation cohort of 120 different subjects was used. Genome-wide SNP genotypes for about three fifths of the roughly 700 donors were used in a later genetic analysis, which treated that subset as a discovery cohort.

As concerns this clone: Its antigen specificity is not known. No clone much larger than this one lies a single base away; base qualities are absent.

The cohort was made up of 666 healthy bone marrow donors. Cohort members were all nominally healthy when sampled, although unrecorded immune exposures were likely present. The donor tested CMV seropositive, placing the donor among the 289 seropositive members of the cohort. A peripheral blood sample was provided by each donor, and peripheral blood mononuclear cells were used for TCR beta sequencing. Genomic DNA extraction from the blood cell samples was performed with the Qiagen DNeasy Blood Extraction Kit. The library came from the immunoSEQ multiplex PCR assay. For the multiplex PCR, a mixture combining 60 forward primers for TCR Vbeta segments and 13 reverse primers for TCR Jbeta segments was used. A multiplex PCR assay on genomic DNA amplified the CDR3 region of rearranged TCR beta genes. Amplified TCR beta libraries were sequenced as 87-base-pair reads on the Illumina HiSeq System. In the authors' own workflow: Across the roughly 670 repertoires, a later analysis counted around 80 million unique TCR beta chains, approximately 12 million of which were shared by at least two donors. Raw reads were error-corrected and collapsed into unique sequences by a nearest-neighbor algorithm in which closely related sequences were merged to remove PCR and sequencing errors. V, D and J gene segments were assigned by aligning CDR3 sequences to IMGT reference sequences. For a sequence to be retained, at least a six-nucleotide match to both a V gene segment and a J gene segment was required. A rearrangement counted as productive if the CDR3 had no stop codons and remained in frame with V and J, and every other rearrangement counted as non-productive. Following IMGT convention, CDR3 was defined as the stretch from the second conserved V-encoded cysteine to the conserved J-encoded phenylalanine. Sequences without an unambiguous match to a single V gene segment were excluded from the earlier analysis of about 640 of the donors. In an earlier analysis of roughly 600 of the donors, a V segment was called functional when productive rearrangements were above 56.7%, and segregating when the standard deviation between donors exceeded 5%. A statistical classification framework was built to diagnose cytomegalovirus status from the catalog of TCR beta chain sequences. A later analysis assigned V and J genes by comparing TCR nucleotide sequences with IMGT/GENE-DB human TR gene sequences. A later analysis assigned CDR3 sequences and most-parsimonious VDJ recombination scenarios with the TCRdist pipeline. In a later analysis, each TCR beta chain was defined by its CDR3 amino acid sequence together with its V-gene family, and reads lacking a unique V-gene family were excluded. As a way to deal with suspected cross-contamination and a sequencing artifact, a later analysis dropped roughly 620 nucleotide sequences that were highly shared and had low generation probability. In a later analysis, a clonal expansion index was calculated for each public chain from normalized within-repertoire ranks of inferred template counts. In a later analysis, generation probabilities were computed using a VDJ recombination model fitted to out-of-frame rearrangements, and the results were checked against IGoR. In a later analysis, TCR-TCR, TCR-HLA and TCR-CMV co-occurrence was scored with hypergeometric tests, and a repertoire-size bias correction was applied to TCR pairs. False discovery rates were estimated in a later analysis by permuting HLA or CMV assignments 20 times. In a later analysis, co-occurring TCRs were grouped using DBSCAN, and TCRdist sequence similarity was added for clustering within HLA-allele-positive subsets. For co-occurrence clustering, repertoires with fewer than 30,000 or more than 120,000 public chains were excluded, along with five repertoires with anomalous nucleotide sharing. TCRdb limited this immuneACCESS table to in-frame rearrangements with V and J called. A share of clones is missing; checked studies link under half to unresolved V genes, and the rest is unexplained. The DNA was the basis for D and trimming; V, J and clone size are from that table. The sample table shows roughly 200,000 clones, and about four fifths are seen once. Over 1.5% of the sample goes to the ten largest clones.

Summary of the overall study and its limitations: A further reported finding was that TCR beta sequences accurately predicted the HLA-A and HLA-B alleles for most subjects in the first cohort. An association between a missense DCLRE1C variant and V-gene and J-gene trimming of TCR beta chains was found in a later genetic analysis and replicated in an independent cohort. In the study, about 150 TCR beta chains were listed as associated with cytomegalovirus. Because counts were too low, 15 to 20 rarely observed V segments, including chromosome 9 orphons, were excluded from the earlier analysis of under 650 of the donors. The classifier was reported to diagnose cytomegalovirus status with high specificity and sensitivity in both the original and validation cohorts. In a later analysis, most CMV-associated TCR beta chains were found to appear HLA-restricted, with HLA associations seemingly driven largely by CMV exposure. Assigning TCR associations to individual alleles was difficult when HLA alleles, especially DR and DQ, strongly co-occurred. In a later analysis, around 17,000 TCR beta sequences were associated with specific HLA alleles at a false discovery rate of 0.05. Across donors, most TCR sequences were observed very rarely, whereas some public TCRs were present in many individuals. The presence/absence analyses assumed that sequencing depth was roughly uniform across donors, and that assumption may not be true. Linkage disequilibrium might explain the correlated functional status among segregating V segments, but an unknown experimental factor could not be excluded. A few of the identified cytomegalovirus-associated TCR beta chains were confirmed in vitro to be specific for cytomegalovirus antigens. Because HLA typing was unavailable for some donors at each locus, only the typed subset was used in association tests. Compared with the approximately 670-donor mean, donors in an Asian-associated ancestry cluster had fewer N-insertions in productive TCRs, according to a later genetic analysis. For the cohort, immune exposure information was limited to CMV serostatus. In this cohort, only TCR beta chains were sequenced, and detectable features were limited by the absence of alpha or paired-chain data. It was suggested by the authors that the approach could potentially be generalized to other disease states and immunological phenotypes. Broadly in line with IMGT annotations, most TCR beta V segments showed up in productive rearrangements about 87% or about 30% of the time in an earlier analysis of several hundred of the donors. In a later analysis, the rate of TCR association differed among HLA loci, with DRB1 alleles having the most associated TCRs and HLA-C alleles having the fewest. A later analysis reported that several top co-occurrence clusters appeared linked to parvovirus B19, influenza, CMV and Epstein-Barr virus. Compared with equally common non-associated chains, HLA-associated TCR beta chains in a later analysis were more clonally expanded and had lower generation probabilities. Because the 87-base-pair reads could not distinguish some IMGT-functional V segments, including TRBV6-2 and TRBV6-3, those segments were excluded. The sequencing pipeline was judged likely to have produced a cluster of highly shared sequence variants as a technical artifact.

From cysteine to phenylalanine, the CDR3 is 16 amino acids long. The only DNA kept is the CDR3, 48 bases in frame from the first base. Via the germline V gene, CDR1 is SGHTA and CDR2 FQGNSA. Trimming removed 5 bases from V and 4 bases from J; the gene matches leave 10 bases unexplained. The rearrangement joined TRBV7-2 to TRBJ2-1; the central 8 bases match TRBD2. The TCR sequence derives from a girl between 5 and 17 years old in good health and CMV-seropositive. The sequenced sample consisted of PBMCs. At the DNA level, the sequence is TGTGCCAGCAGCCCCCGGGGGGGAGTGGGGTACAATGAGCAGTTCTTC. Its protein is CASSPRGGVGYNEQFF.